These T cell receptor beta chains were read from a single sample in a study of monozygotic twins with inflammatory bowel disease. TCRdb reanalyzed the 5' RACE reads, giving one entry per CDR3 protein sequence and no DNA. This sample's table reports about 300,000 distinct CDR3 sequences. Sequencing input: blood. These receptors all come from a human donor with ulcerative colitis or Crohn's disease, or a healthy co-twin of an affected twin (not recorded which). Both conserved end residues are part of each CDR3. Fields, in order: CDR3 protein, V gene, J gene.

CDR3 protein: CSARDQGGGQETQYF
V gene: TRBV20-1
J gene: TRBJ2-5

CDR3 protein: CSAPGMPTEAFF
V gene: TRBV20-1
J gene: TRBJ1-1

CDR3 protein: CATSDFALRGSGTDTQYF
V gene: TRBV24-1
J gene: TRBJ2-3

CDR3 protein: CASSLDVQGYQPQHF
V gene: TRBV7-2
J gene: TRBJ1-5

CDR3 protein: CASTGRGKNTGELFF
V gene: TRBV12-3/TRBV12-4
J gene: TRBJ2-2

CDR3 protein: CASSSRGGYNEKLFF
V gene: TRBV25-1
J gene: TRBJ1-4

CDR3 protein: CASRDRDRQETQYF
V gene: TRBV6-1
J gene: TRBJ2-5

CDR3 protein: CASSVETGLSGANVLTF
V gene: TRBV9
J gene: TRBJ2-6

CDR3 protein: CASSQTGTGAQETQYF
V gene: TRBV6-1
J gene: TRBJ2-5

CDR3 protein: CASSGTGTGGYEQYF
V gene: TRBV9
J gene: TRBJ2-7

CDR3 protein: CSARPSTGQGAISGNTIYF
V gene: TRBV20-1
J gene: TRBJ1-3

CDR3 protein: CASSLYQAGELFF
V gene: TRBV7-3
J gene: TRBJ2-2

CDR3 protein: CASSFGGRAYEQYF
V gene: TRBV5-8
J gene: TRBJ2-7